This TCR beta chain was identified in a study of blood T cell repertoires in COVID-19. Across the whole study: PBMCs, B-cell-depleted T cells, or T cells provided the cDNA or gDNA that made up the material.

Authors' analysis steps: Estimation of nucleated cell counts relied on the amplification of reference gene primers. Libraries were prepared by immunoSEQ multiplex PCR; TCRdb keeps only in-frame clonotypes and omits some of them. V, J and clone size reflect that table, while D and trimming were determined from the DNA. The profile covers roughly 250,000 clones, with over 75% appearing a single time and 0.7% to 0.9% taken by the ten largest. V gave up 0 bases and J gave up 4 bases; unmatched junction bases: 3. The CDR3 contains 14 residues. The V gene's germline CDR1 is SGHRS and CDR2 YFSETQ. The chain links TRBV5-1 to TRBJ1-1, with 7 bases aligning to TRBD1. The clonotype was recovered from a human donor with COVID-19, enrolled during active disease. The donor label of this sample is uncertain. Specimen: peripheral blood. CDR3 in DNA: TGCGCCAGCAGCTTGGGACAGGGAAGCACTGAAGCTTTCTTT. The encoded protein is CASSLGQGSTEAFF.